Sequencing of this T cell receptor beta chain was carried out in a study of human T cells and chemical hapten exposure (dated by TCRdb to the early 2020s). Notes on the research overall: For sensitization, 2% DPC in acetone was applied to an approximately 2 cm by approximately 2 cm area of upper inner arm skin. Weekly therapeutic DPC doses were additionally applied to the scalp of patients throughout the roughly 24-week study period. Patch testing on the upper back used Finn chambers containing 0.01% DPC, with scoring done after 6 days according to International Contact Dermatitis Research Group standards. The mostly female patient cohort included alopecia areata with under or over 50% scalp involvement, alopecia totalis and alopecia universalis. Libraries were pooled for sequencing, and variation in per-sample TCR yields was attributed mainly to small differences in library volumes within the pool. Peripheral blood TCR repertoire changes were tracked in vivo in alopecia patients during primary and secondary sensitization to the hapten diphenylcyclopropenone (DPC). Blood samples were taken from patients before sensitization (week 0) and then at 2, 6 and about 24 weeks after DPC sensitization. Blood for TCR sequencing was provided by twenty-nine alopecia patients at one to four time points (pre-sensitization, 2, 6 and 24 weeks).

According to the study, the label for this sample's time point signals: patch test 2, 6 weeks after DPC sensitization. The treatment or condition label, read with the paper, signifies: therapeutic diphenylcyclopropenone sensitization with weekly scalp DPC. At each patch-test visit, blood was drawn before the patch test was applied. To be eligible, patients had to be aged 18 to 70, diagnosed with alopecia and judged suitable for DPC therapy, while pregnant patients were excluded. Total RNA was extracted from unfractionated whole blood that had been collected in Tempus Blood RNA tubes. Libraries were made using RACE. These reads were obtained on a NextSeq 500. Library preparation attached unique molecular identifiers to individual cDNA molecules for quantitative, reproducible TCR counting. Both TCR alpha and TCR beta chains were sequenced from each blood RNA sample. As for the original processing: A median of around 100,000 TCRs per sample was observed, with a range of about 20,000 to 700,000. The Decombinator software suite was used to annotate V, J and CDR3 in the TCR reads. Every sample was subsampled to the same number of TCRs (28,000) for the PS versus PT1 abundance plots. TCRs were defined as expanded if absent before sensitization and observed at least eight times at the 2-week time point. The public reads were quality trimmed at Q25 with fastp and then assembled into clones with MiXCR by TCRdb, keeping productive beta chains. Entries that share a CDR3 protein sequence are merged under the most common genes and DNA. In this record, the V and J calls reflect TCRdb's handling and not the investigators' own analysis. This sample comprises approximately 350,000 distinct CDR3 sequences, under 6.5% of them detected only once. Together, the top ten hold roughly 5.4% of the sample.

Worth noting for this clonotype: Its antigen is unknown. Per-base qualities were not stored, and no clone one base away is much larger.

The full study reports these points: After repeated subsampling, the strength of the expansion versus patch-test correlation and the threshold at which it became significant changed. Patch test score correlated positively with the number of PT1 expanded TCRs, reaching significance at thresholds 8, 16 and 32 but not at 4. DPC sensitization did not change how many TCRs were above 1 in 1000 frequency, and no evidence was found of alterations in global repertoire structure. Expanded TCRs formed significantly more large CDR3 similarity clusters than pre-sensitization or healthy control sets, consistent with antigen-driven responses. Alopecia, a presumed autoimmune disease, was present in all patients, so the immune response of the patients might differ from that of healthy individuals.

The source was whole blood, collected in connection with sensitization to the hapten diphenylcyclopropenone (DPC). The receptor was derived from a woman under 30 with alopecia areata. Some clones in this sample may be carry-over from other donors' samples.

CDR3 sequence: CASSVSGGGTEAFF. The DNA sequence reads TGTGCCAGCAGCGTAAGCGGGGGTGGCACTGAAGCTTTCTTT. The chain joins TRBV9 to TRBJ1-1; tentative D gene TRBD1, with 5 bases matching. Its CDR3 holds 14 amino acids, cysteine through phenylalanine. Only CDR3 DNA remains: 42 bases, in frame from the first base. CDR1 and CDR2 are drawn from the germline V gene: SGDLS, YYNGEE. Between the V and J ends, shortened by 1 base and 4 bases respectively, the junction contains 11 bases.